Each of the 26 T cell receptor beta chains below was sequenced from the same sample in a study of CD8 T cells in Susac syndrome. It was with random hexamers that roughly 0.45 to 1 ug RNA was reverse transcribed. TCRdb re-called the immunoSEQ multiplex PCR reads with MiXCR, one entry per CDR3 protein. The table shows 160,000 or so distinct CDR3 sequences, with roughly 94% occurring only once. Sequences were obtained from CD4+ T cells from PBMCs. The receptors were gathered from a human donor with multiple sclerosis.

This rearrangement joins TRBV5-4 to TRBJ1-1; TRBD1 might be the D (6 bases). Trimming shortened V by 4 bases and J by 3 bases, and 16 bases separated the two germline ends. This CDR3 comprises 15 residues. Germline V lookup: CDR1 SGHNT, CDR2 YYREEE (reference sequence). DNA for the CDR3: TGTGCCAGCAGCCTAGGCGGGACACCCGACACTGAAGCTTTCTTT. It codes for CASSLGGTPDTEAFF.

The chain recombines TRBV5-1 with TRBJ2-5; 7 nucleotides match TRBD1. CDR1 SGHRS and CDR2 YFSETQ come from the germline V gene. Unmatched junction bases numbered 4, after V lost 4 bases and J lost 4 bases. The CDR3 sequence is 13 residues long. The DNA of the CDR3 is TGCGCCAGCAGCCCCTACAGGGGAGAGACCCAGTACTTC. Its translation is CASSPYRGETQYF.

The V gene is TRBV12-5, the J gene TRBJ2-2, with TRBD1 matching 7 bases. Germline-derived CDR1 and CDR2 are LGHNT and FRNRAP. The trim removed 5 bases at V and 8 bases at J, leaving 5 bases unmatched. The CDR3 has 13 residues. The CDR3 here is CASGPQGMGELFF. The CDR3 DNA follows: TGTGCTAGTGGTCCACAGGGGATGGGGGAGCTGTTTTTT.

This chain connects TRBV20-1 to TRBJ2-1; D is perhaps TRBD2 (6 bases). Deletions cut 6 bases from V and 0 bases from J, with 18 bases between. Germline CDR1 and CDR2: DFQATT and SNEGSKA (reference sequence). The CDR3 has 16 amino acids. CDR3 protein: CSAVAAHTYSYNEQFF. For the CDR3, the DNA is TGCAGTGCCGTAGCGGCCCACACCTACTCCTACAATGAGCAGTTCTTC.

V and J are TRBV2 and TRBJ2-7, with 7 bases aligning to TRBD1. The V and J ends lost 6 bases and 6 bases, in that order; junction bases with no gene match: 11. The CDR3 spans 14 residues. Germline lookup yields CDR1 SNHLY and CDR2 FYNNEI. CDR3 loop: CASSLTGSSREQYF. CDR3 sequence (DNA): TGTGCCAGCAGCCTGACAGGGTCTTCCCGCGAGCAGTACTTC.

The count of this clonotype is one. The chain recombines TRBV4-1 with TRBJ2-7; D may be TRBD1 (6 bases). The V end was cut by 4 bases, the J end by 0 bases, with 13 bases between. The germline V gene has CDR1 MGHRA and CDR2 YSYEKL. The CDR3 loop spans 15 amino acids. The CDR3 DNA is TGCGCCAGCAGCCTCCTCGGGACAAACTCCTACGAGCAGTACTTC. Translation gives CASSLLGTNSYEQYF.

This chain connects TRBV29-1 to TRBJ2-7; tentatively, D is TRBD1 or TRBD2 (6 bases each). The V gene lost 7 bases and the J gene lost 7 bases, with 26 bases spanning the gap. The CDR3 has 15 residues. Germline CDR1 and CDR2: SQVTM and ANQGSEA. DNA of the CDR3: TGCAGCGCTCAACAGGGAGGAGGGGGAGCTAGGGAGCAGTACTTC. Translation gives CSAQQGGGGAREQYF.

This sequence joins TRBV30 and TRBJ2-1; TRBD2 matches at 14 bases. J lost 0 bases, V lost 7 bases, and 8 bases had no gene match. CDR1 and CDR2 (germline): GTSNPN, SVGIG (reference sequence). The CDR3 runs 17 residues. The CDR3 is CAFGLAGGPYSYNEQFF. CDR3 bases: TGTGCCTTCGGACTAGCGGGAGGCCCCTACTCCTACAATGAGCAGTTCTTC.

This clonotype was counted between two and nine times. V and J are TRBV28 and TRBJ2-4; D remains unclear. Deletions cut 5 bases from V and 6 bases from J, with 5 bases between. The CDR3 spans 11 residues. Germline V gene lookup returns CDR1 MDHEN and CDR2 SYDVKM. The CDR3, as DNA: TGTGCCAGCAGTCTGAGAAACATTCAGTACTTC. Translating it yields CASSLRNIQYF. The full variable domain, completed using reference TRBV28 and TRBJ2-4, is DVKVTQSSRYLVKRTGEKVFLECVQDMDHENMFWYRQDPGLGLRLIYFSYDVKMKEKGDIPEGYSVSREKKERFSLILESASTNQTSMYLCASSLRNIQYFGAGTRLSVL.

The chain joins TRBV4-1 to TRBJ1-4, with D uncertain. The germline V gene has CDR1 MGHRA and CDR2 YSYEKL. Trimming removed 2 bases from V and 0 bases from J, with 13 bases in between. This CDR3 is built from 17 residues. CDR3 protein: CASSQTVSWATNEKLFF. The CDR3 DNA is TGCGCCAGCAGCCAAACAGTATCCTGGGCAACTAATGAAAAACTGTTTTTT.

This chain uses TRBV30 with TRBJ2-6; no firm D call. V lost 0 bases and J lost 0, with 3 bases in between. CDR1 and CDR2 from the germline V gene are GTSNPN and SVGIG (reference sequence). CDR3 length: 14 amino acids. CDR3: CAWSVSSGANVLTF. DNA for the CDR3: TGTGCCTGGAGTGTTAGCTCTGGGGCCAACGTCCTGACTTTC.

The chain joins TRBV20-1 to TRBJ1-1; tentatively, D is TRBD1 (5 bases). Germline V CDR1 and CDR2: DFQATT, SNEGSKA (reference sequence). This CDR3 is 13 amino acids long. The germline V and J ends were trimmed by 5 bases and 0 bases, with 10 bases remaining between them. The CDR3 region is CSAPRGVNTEAFF. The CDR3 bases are TGCAGTGCTCCAAGGGGAGTGAACACTGAAGCTTTCTTT.

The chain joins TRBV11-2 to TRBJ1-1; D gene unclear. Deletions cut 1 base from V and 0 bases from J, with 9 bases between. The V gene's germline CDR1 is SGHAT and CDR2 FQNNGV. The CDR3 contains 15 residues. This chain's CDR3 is CASSLVMGMNTEAFF. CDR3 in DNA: TGTGCCAGCAGCTTAGTCATGGGAATGAACACTGAAGCTTTCTTT. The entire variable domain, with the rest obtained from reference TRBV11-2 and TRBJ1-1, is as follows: EAGVAQSPRYKIIEKRQSVAFWCNPISGHATLYWYQQILGQGPKLLIQFQNNGVVDDSQLPKDRFSAERLKGVDSTLKIQPAKLEDSAVYLCASSLVMGMNTEAFFGQGTRLTVV.

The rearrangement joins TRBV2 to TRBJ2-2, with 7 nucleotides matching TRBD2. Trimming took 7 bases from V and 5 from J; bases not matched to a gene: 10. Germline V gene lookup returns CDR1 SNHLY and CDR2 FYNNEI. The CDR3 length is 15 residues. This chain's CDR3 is CASTLLGGDTGELFF. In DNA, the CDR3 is TGTGCCAGCACCCTCCTTGGGGGGGATACCGGGGAGCTGTTTTTT.

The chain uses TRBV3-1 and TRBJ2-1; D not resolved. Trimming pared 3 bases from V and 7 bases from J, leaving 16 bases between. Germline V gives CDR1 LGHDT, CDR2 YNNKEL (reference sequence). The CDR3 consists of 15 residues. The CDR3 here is CASSQVRAAPNEQFF. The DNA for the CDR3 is TGTGCCAGCAGCCAGGTTCGGGCCGCTCCAAATGAGCAGTTCTTC.

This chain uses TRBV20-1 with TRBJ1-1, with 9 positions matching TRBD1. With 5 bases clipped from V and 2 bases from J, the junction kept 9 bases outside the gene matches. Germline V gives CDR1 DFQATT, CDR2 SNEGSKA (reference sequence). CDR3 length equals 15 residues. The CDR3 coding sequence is TGCAGTGCTTCCCGTCCGGGACAGGGAAACACTGAAGCTTTCTTT. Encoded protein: CSASRPGQGNTEAFF.

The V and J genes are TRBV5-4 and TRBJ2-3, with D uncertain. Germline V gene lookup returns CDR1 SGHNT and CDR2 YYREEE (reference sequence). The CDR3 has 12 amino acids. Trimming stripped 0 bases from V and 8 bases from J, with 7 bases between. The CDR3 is CASSLGLATQYF. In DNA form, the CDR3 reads TGTGCCAGCAGCTTGGGGCTGGCTACGCAGTATTTT.

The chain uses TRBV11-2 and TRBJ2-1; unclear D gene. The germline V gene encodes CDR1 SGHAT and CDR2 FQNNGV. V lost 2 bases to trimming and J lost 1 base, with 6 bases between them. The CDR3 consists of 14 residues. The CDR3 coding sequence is TGTGCCAGCAGCTTAAGGGTTTCCTACAATGAGCAGTTCTTC. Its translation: CASSLRVSYNEQFF.

CDR3 residues: CATQQGHGYTF. CDR3 DNA sequence: TGTGCCACCCAGCAGGGGCATGGCTACACCTTC. The J gene is TRBJ1-2, the V gene TRBV6-1, with D perhaps TRBD1 (6 bases). Germline CDR1 reads MNHNS; CDR2 reads SASEGT. This CDR3 has 11 amino acids. Deletions cut 10 bases from V and 6 bases from J, with 12 bases between.

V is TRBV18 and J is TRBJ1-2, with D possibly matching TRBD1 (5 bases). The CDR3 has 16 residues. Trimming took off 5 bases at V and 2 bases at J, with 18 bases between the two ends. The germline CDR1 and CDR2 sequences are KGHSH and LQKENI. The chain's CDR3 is CASSGSGGAANYGYTF. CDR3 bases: TGTGCCAGCTCAGGGTCAGGAGGGGCGGCCAACTATGGCTACACCTTC.

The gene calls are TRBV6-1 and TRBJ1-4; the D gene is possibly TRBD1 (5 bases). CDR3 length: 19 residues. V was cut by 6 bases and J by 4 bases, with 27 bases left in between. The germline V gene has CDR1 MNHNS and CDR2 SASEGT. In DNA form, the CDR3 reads TGTGCCAGCAGCCTTACCCTTCCAGGGAGGTCCCGATATAATGAAAAACTGTTTTTT. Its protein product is CASSLTLPGRSRYNEKLFF.

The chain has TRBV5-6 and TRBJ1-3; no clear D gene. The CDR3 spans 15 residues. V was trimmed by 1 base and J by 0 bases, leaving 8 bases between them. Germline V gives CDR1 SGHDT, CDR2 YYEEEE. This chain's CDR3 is CASSLSASSGNTIYF. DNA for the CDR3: TGTGCCAGCAGCTTGAGTGCTAGCTCTGGAAACACCATATATTTT.

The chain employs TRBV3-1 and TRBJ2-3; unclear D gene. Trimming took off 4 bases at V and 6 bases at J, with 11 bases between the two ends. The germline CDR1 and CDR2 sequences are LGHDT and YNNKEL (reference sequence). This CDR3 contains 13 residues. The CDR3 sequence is CASSLRAADTQYF. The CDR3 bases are TGTGCCAGCAGCCTCCGGGCGGCGGATACGCAGTATTTT.

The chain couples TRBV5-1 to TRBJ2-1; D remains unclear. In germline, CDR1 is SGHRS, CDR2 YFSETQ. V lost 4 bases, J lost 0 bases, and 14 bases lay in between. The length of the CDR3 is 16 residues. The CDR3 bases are TGCGCCAGCAGCCCGAGACTTAGGAGCTCCTACAATGAGCAGTTCTTC. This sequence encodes CASSPRLRSSYNEQFF. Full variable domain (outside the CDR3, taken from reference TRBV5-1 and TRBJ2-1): KAGVTQTPRYLIKTRGQQVTLSCSPISGHRSVSWYQQTPGQGLQFLFEYFSETQRNKGNFPGRFSGRQFSNSRSEMNVSTLELGDSALYLCASSPRLRSSYNEQFFGPGTRLTVL.

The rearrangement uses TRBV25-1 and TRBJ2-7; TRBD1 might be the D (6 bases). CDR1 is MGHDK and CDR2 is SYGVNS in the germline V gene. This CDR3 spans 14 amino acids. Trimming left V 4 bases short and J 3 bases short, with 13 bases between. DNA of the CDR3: TGTGCCAGCAGTGCGTACAGGGTGGGCTACGAGCAGTACTTC. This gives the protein CASSAYRVGYEQYF.

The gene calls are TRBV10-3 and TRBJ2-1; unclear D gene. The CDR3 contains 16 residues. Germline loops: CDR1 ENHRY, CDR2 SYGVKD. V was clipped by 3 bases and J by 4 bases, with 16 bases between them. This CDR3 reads CAISDSGSRRYNEQFF. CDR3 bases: TGTGCCATCAGTGACTCCGGGTCGAGGCGGTACAATGAGCAGTTCTTC.